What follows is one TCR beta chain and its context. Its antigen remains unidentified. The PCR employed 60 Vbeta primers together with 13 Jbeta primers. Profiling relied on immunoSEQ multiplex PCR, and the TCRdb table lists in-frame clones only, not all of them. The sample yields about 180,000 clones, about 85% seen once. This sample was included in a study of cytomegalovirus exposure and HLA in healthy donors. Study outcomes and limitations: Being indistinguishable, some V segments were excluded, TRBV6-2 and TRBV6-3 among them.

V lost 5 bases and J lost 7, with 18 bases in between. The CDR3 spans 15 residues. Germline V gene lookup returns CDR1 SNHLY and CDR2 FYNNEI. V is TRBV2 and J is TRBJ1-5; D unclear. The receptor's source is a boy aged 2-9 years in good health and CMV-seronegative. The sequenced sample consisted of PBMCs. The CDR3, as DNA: TGTGCCAGCAGTCCCGACGGAGGCCTTGGGCAGCCCCAGCATTTT. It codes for CASSPDGGLGQPQHF.